The sequence of this TCR beta chain was determined in a study of T cell changes during pregnancy in multiple sclerosis. Germline V gives CDR1 MDHEN, CDR2 SYDVKM. CDR3 length: 14 amino acids. V gave up 6 bases and J gave up 1 base, with 12 bases separating them. TCRdb keeps only in-frame clones here, not all; method: immunoSEQ multiplex PCR. The sample records approximately 88,000 clones, 90% to 95% being singletons. The sequence was obtained from a female donor with multiple sclerosis, enrolled in a pregnancy study. This specimen was peripheral blood, taken in the second trimester of pregnancy. This rearrangement joins TRBV28 to TRBJ1-1, with D perhaps matching TRBD1 (5 bases). The CDR3 bases are TGTGCCAGCAGCCTAGCGGGGGGGAACACTGAAGCTTTCTTT. This codes for CASSLAGGNTEAFF.